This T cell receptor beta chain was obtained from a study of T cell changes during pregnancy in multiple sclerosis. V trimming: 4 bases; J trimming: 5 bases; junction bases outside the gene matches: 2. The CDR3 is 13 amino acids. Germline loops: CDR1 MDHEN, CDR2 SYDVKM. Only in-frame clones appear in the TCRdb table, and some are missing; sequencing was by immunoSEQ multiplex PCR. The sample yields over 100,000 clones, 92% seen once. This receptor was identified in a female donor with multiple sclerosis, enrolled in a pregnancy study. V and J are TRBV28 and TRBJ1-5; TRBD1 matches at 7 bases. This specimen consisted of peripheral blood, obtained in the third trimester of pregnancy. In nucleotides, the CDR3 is TGTGCCAGCAGTTCAGACAGGGATCAGCCCCAGCATTTT. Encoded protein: CASSSDRDQPQHF. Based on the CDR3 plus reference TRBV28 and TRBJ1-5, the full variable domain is DVKVTQSSRYLVKRTGEKVFLECVQDMDHENMFWYRQDPGLGLRLIYFSYDVKMKEKGDIPEGYSVSREKKERFSLILESASTNQTSMYLCASSSDRDQPQHFGDGTRLSIL.